Listed below are T cell receptor beta chains from one sample, sequenced in a study of T cell clonotyping in hematopoietic cell transplantation. Only in-frame clones appear in the TCRdb table, and some are missing; sequencing was by immunoSEQ multiplex PCR. The sample has several thousand clones; more than 60% are singletons. Sequenced here: peripheral blood mononuclear cells, sampled before stem cell transplant. These receptor sequences come from a man aged 55 to 70 with acute myeloid leukemia. Some clones in this sample may be carry-over from other donors' samples. Both conserved end residues are part of each CDR3. The order of the fields is J gene, V gene, D gene, clone size, CDR3 DNA, CDR3 protein. The D gene is left open where the match is weak. Not all rows give a size; the values are once, few, many and, for expanded clones, a class.

j_gene: TRBJ1-1
v_gene: TRBV30
d_gene: NA
abundance: NA
CDR3nt: TGTGCCTGGAGTGTTTGGGAGGGCGGCACTGAAGCTTTCTTT
CDR3aa: CAWSVWEGGTEAFF

j_gene: TRBJ1-5
v_gene: TRBV6-5
d_gene: NA
abundance: NA
CDR3nt: TGTGCCAGCAGTTACTCGGAGGGTGGTCAGCCCCAGCATTTT
CDR3aa: CASSYSEGGQPQHF

j_gene: TRBJ2-7
v_gene: TRBV15
d_gene: NA
abundance: NA
CDR3nt: TGTGCCACCAGCAGAGATCCGGGGACTCCCTCTACGTGGGGCGAGCAGTACTTC
CDR3aa: CATSRDPGTPSTWGEQYF

j_gene: TRBJ2-3
v_gene: TRBV9
d_gene: NA
abundance: NA
CDR3nt: TGTGCCAGCAGCGTAAGTCCCCAATCTAGCACAGATACGCAGTATTTT
CDR3aa: CASSVSPQSSTDTQYF

j_gene: TRBJ2-7
v_gene: TRBV7-6
d_gene: NA
abundance: NA
CDR3nt: TGTGCCAGCAGCTTAGAGCCAGCGCGGACCTACGAGCAGTACTTC
CDR3aa: CASSLEPARTYEQYF

j_gene: TRBJ1-3
v_gene: TRBV5-1
d_gene: NA
abundance: NA
CDR3nt: TGCGCCAGCAGGGCAGGGGCCACTAGGCTAAACTCTGGAAACACCATATATTTT
CDR3aa: CASRAGATRLNSGNTIYF

j_gene: TRBJ2-7
v_gene: TRBV11-3
d_gene: NA
abundance: NA
CDR3nt: TGTGCCAGCAGCTTAGGATCCAGCGATTACTACGAGCAGTACTTC
CDR3aa: CASSLGSSDYYEQYF

j_gene: TRBJ2-7
v_gene: TRBV2
d_gene: TRBD1
abundance: NA
CDR3nt: TGTGCCAGTGACAGGGGATCGGGGCGAAACGAGCAGTACTTC
CDR3aa: CASDRGSGRNEQYF

j_gene: TRBJ2-2
v_gene: TRBV7-8
d_gene: TRBD2
abundance: NA
CDR3nt: TGTGCCTCGCGTCGGACTAGCGGAAACACCGGGGAGCTGTTTTTT
CDR3aa: CASRRTSGNTGELFF

j_gene: TRBJ2-7
v_gene: TRBV10-3
d_gene: NA
abundance: NA
CDR3nt: TGTGCCATCAGTGGTACCTACGAGCAGTACTTC
CDR3aa: CAISGTYEQYF

j_gene: TRBJ1-6
v_gene: TRBV5-1
d_gene: TRBD1
abundance: NA
CDR3nt: TGCGCCAGCAGCAGGGACAGCTATAATTCACCCCTCCACTTT
CDR3aa: CASSRDSYNSPLHF

j_gene: TRBJ1-1
v_gene: TRBV6-1
d_gene: TRBD1
abundance: NA
CDR3nt: TGTGCCAGCAGCTGGACAGGGGAGGACACTGAAGCTTTCTTT
CDR3aa: CASSWTGEDTEAFF

j_gene: TRBJ1-1
v_gene: TRBV6-1
d_gene: NA
abundance: NA
CDR3nt: TGTGCCAGCAATAGGGGTGAAGCTTTCTTT
CDR3aa: CASNRGEAFF

j_gene: TRBJ1-2
v_gene: TRBV28
d_gene: TRBD1
abundance: NA
CDR3nt: TGTGCCAGCAGTCCGACAGGGGCCTATGGCTACACCTTC
CDR3aa: CASSPTGAYGYTF

j_gene: TRBJ2-7
v_gene: TRBV11-2
d_gene: TRBD1
abundance: NA
CDR3nt: TGTGCCAGCAGCTTACTCCCGCCGGGACAGGGCGGTCGCGACTACCTCTTC
CDR3aa: CASSLLPPGQGGRDYLF

j_gene: TRBJ1-1
v_gene: TRBV30
d_gene: NA
abundance: NA
CDR3nt: TGTGCCTGGAGTTCGGTACCAGGGGCGACTGAAGCTTTCTTT
CDR3aa: CAWSSVPGATEAFF

j_gene: TRBJ1-1
v_gene: TRBV29-1
d_gene: NA
abundance: NA
CDR3nt: TGCAGCGTTTATAGGGATTATGAAGCTTTCTTT
CDR3aa: CSVYRDYEAFF

j_gene: TRBJ2-3
v_gene: TRBV25-1
d_gene: NA
abundance: NA
CDR3nt: TGTGCCAGCAGTGAGCTGCGGGGGCGCACAGATACGCAGTATTTT
CDR3aa: CASSELRGRTDTQYF

j_gene: TRBJ2-7
v_gene: TRBV2
d_gene: NA
abundance: NA
CDR3nt: TGTGCCAGCAGTGAGTGGCTCGCCTTGGAGTACTTC
CDR3aa: CASSEWLALEYF

j_gene: TRBJ2-7
v_gene: TRBV7-9
d_gene: TRBD2
abundance: few
CDR3nt: TGTGCCAGCAGCCCCTCAGCTAGCGGGATCTACGAGCAGTACTTC
CDR3aa: CASSPSASGIYEQYF

j_gene: TRBJ2-5
v_gene: TRBV2
d_gene: NA
abundance: NA
CDR3nt: TGTGCCAGCAGTCGCCTTAGCGGCGCAGAGACCCAGTACTTC
CDR3aa: CASSRLSGAETQYF

j_gene: TRBJ2-1
v_gene: TRBV28
d_gene: TRBD2
abundance: few
CDR3nt: TGTGCCAGTAGTAAGCGGGAGACGGCCTACAATGAGCAGTTCTTC
CDR3aa: CASSKRETAYNEQFF

j_gene: TRBJ2-3
v_gene: TRBV27
d_gene: TRBD2
abundance: few
CDR3nt: TGTGCCAGCGGAATACTAGCGGGAGCAGATACGCAGTATTTT
CDR3aa: CASGILAGADTQYF

j_gene: TRBJ2-1
v_gene: TRBV7-6
d_gene: TRBD2
abundance: NA
CDR3nt: TGTGCCAGCAGTTCCACACAGGGACTAGCGGGAGATGAGCAGTTCTTC
CDR3aa: CASSSTQGLAGDEQFF

j_gene: TRBJ2-7
v_gene: TRBV11-2
d_gene: NA
abundance: few
CDR3nt: TGTGCCAGCACCCCAGACGGTTATAGCTACGAGCAGTACTTC
CDR3aa: CASTPDGYSYEQYF

j_gene: TRBJ1-2
v_gene: TRBV19
d_gene: NA
abundance: medium-sized
CDR3nt: TGTGCCAGTACCAACTCACCGGCAGGTTATGGCTACACCTTC
CDR3aa: CASTNSPAGYGYTF

j_gene: TRBJ1-1
v_gene: TRBV28
d_gene: NA
abundance: NA
CDR3nt: TGTGCCAGCAGCCTCGGCCGCGTGGGGACTGAAGCTTTCTTT
CDR3aa: CASSLGRVGTEAFF

j_gene: TRBJ1-1
v_gene: TRBV7-9
d_gene: TRBD1
abundance: NA
CDR3nt: TGTGCCAGCAGCATAACCGGGACAGGGGTCGCTTTCTTT
CDR3aa: CASSITGTGVAFF

j_gene: TRBJ2-3
v_gene: TRBV5-6
d_gene: NA
abundance: NA
CDR3nt: TGTGCCAGCAGCTTGCCAAGAGCTAGCACAGATACGCAGTATTTT
CDR3aa: CASSLPRASTDTQYF

j_gene: TRBJ2-3
v_gene: TRBV5-4
d_gene: NA
abundance: NA
CDR3nt: TGTGCCAGCGGGGCCCGGGGCACAGATACGCAGTATTTT
CDR3aa: CASGARGTDTQYF

j_gene: TRBJ2-1
v_gene: TRBV6-5
d_gene: TRBD2
abundance: NA
CDR3nt: TGTGCCAGCAGTTACGAGAGGTCAGGGAGGGAACTTGAGCAGTTCTTC
CDR3aa: CASSYERSGRELEQFF

j_gene: TRBJ2-5
v_gene: TRBV2
d_gene: NA
abundance: NA
CDR3nt: TGTGCCAGCATTTCCCAGGGATCGGTTAAGGAGACCCAGTACTTC
CDR3aa: CASISQGSVKETQYF

j_gene: TRBJ1-1
v_gene: TRBV9
d_gene: TRBD1
abundance: NA
CDR3nt: TGTGCCAGCAGCTCAGGGGGGACAGCGAACACTGAAGCTTTCTTT
CDR3aa: CASSSGGTANTEAFF

j_gene: TRBJ2-5
v_gene: TRBV19
d_gene: NA
abundance: NA
CDR3nt: TGTGCCAGTAGTACTGGCGGCAGGGCTGGGAAGGAGACCCAGTACTTC
CDR3aa: CASSTGGRAGKETQYF

j_gene: TRBJ1-4
v_gene: TRBV2
d_gene: NA
abundance: NA
CDR3nt: TGTGCCAGCATCTCCGACAGGAATAATGAAAAACTGTTTTTT
CDR3aa: CASISDRNNEKLFF

j_gene: TRBJ2-5
v_gene: TRBV4-1
d_gene: NA
abundance: NA
CDR3nt: TGCGCCAGCAGCCAATCAGACCAGAGAACACAAGAGACCCAGTACTTC
CDR3aa: CASSQSDQRTQETQYF

j_gene: TRBJ2-5
v_gene: TRBV30
d_gene: TRBD2
abundance: NA
CDR3nt: TGTGCCTGGAGGGGTTACCCTAGCGGGAGTGGAGCCCAGTACTTC
CDR3aa: CAWRGYPSGSGAQYF

j_gene: TRBJ2-3
v_gene: TRBV30
d_gene: TRBD2
abundance: NA
CDR3nt: TGTGCCTGGAGTCTTGGGCTAGCGGCAAACACAGATACGCAGTATTTT
CDR3aa: CAWSLGLAANTDTQYF

j_gene: TRBJ2-1
v_gene: TRBV29-1
d_gene: TRBD2
abundance: NA
CDR3nt: TGCAGCGTTGAAAACCCTAGCGGGAACCTTAATGAGCAGTTCTTC
CDR3aa: CSVENPSGNLNEQFF

j_gene: TRBJ1-2
v_gene: TRBV10-3
d_gene: NA
abundance: few
CDR3nt: TGTGCCATCAATCCCGGGTTCCGGTCCAGCTATGGCTACACCTTC
CDR3aa: CAINPGFRSSYGYTF

j_gene: TRBJ1-5
v_gene: TRBV7-2
d_gene: NA
abundance: NA
CDR3nt: TGTGCCAGCAGCCCCGGGCCAGGGGCTAGCAATCAGCCCCAGCATTTT
CDR3aa: CASSPGPGASNQPQHF

j_gene: TRBJ2-3
v_gene: TRBV20-1
d_gene: NA
abundance: NA
CDR3nt: TGCAGTGCGAGACGGTTAGATACGCAGTATTTT
CDR3aa: CSARRLDTQYF

j_gene: TRBJ2-5
v_gene: TRBV7-7
d_gene: NA
abundance: medium-sized
CDR3nt: TGTGCTAGCAGCTTCGCCGAAAAAGAGACCCAGTACTTC
CDR3aa: CASSFAEKETQYF

j_gene: TRBJ2-3
v_gene: TRBV11-2
d_gene: NA
abundance: NA
CDR3nt: TGTGCCAGCAGCTTAGTAGATACGCAGTATTTT
CDR3aa: CASSLVDTQYF

j_gene: TRBJ2-1
v_gene: TRBV25-1
d_gene: NA
abundance: NA
CDR3nt: TGTGCCAGCAGCGTGACAGGCAGTGAGCAGTTCTTC
CDR3aa: CASSVTGSEQFF

j_gene: TRBJ1-2
v_gene: TRBV5-4
d_gene: NA
abundance: NA
CDR3nt: TGTGCCAGCAGCTTGCTAGGGTCAGAGGGCTACACCTTC
CDR3aa: CASSLLGSEGYTF

j_gene: TRBJ2-7
v_gene: TRBV5-1
d_gene: NA
abundance: few
CDR3nt: TGCGCCAGCAGCTTTGGGGGCCACGAGCAGTACTTC
CDR3aa: CASSFGGHEQYF

j_gene: TRBJ1-2
v_gene: TRBV5-1
d_gene: NA
abundance: NA
CDR3nt: TGCGCCAGCAGCTCCGGACTCCTCTCTGGGGTTAACTATGGCTACACCTTC
CDR3aa: CASSSGLLSGVNYGYTF

j_gene: TRBJ1-5
v_gene: TRBV6-1
d_gene: NA
abundance: few
CDR3nt: TGTGCCAGTGGAGATAATAGCAATCAGCCCCAGCATTTT
CDR3aa: CASGDNSNQPQHF

j_gene: TRBJ1-1
v_gene: TRBV11-3
d_gene: NA
abundance: NA
CDR3nt: TGTGCCAGCAGCGCCGGAGAAGGGTTGTACACTGAAGCTTTCTTT
CDR3aa: CASSAGEGLYTEAFF

j_gene: TRBJ2-1
v_gene: TRBV9
d_gene: TRBD2
abundance: NA
CDR3nt: TGTGCCAGCAGCGTATTGCCTAGCGGGATGGGGGAGAGGAATGAGCAGTTCTTC
CDR3aa: CASSVLPSGMGERNEQFF

j_gene: TRBJ2-7
v_gene: TRBV6-5
d_gene: TRBD1
abundance: NA
CDR3nt: TGTGCCAGCAGTCCCGGGACAGGGGGCCGTGAGCAGTACTTC
CDR3aa: CASSPGTGGREQYF

j_gene: TRBJ2-6
v_gene: TRBV6-1
d_gene: NA
abundance: NA
CDR3nt: TGTGCCAGCAGTGAAGGGACTCTCAACTCTGGGGCCAACGTCCTGACTTTC
CDR3aa: CASSEGTLNSGANVLTF